This note documents a single TCR beta chain sequence. One end of the junction fails to match germline, which may point to a read error. The germline gives CDR1 MNHNS, CDR2 SASEGT. The CDR3 is 15 amino acids. Scientists recovered RNA and DNA together from approximately 20-30 mg of unsorted bulk tissue. Patients carried chronic HBV infection without prior treatment. The sample belongs to a study of tumor-infiltrating lymphocytes in primary liver carcinoma. With a constant-region primer, TCR beta cDNA was made from approximately 500 ng of total RNA. Three nested multiplex PCR rounds of slightly modified ARM-PCR generated TCR beta libraries. The first two PCR rounds used TRBV1-TRBV30 forward primers with a C-beta reverse primer, roughly 10 cycles each. MiXCR, run by TCRdb on the multiplex PCR reads, gives a single entry per CDR3 protein. The sample consists of approximately 92,000 distinct CDR3 sequences, more than 65% of them appearing once.

The rearrangement uses TRBV6-1 and TRBJ2-1, with D hard to call. Sequencing was carried out using liver tumor tissue from sampling region 5. Subset given: tumor region T5, tumor centre. The receptor comes from a woman aged 55-69 years with primary liver carcinoma and hepatitis B virus infection. The CDR3 sequence is CASESGSPSCNEQFF. The CDR3 DNA reads TGTGCCAGCGAATCTGGGTCTCCCTCCTGCAATGAGCAGTTCTTC.